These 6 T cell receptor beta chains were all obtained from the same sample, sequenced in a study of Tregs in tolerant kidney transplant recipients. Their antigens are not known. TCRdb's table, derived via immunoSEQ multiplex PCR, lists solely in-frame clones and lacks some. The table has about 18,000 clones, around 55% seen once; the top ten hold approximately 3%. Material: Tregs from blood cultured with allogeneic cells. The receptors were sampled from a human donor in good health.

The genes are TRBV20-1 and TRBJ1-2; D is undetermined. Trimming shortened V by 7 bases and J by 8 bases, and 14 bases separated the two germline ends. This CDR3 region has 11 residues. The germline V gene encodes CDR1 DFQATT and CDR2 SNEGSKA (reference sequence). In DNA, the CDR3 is TGCAGTGTCCAGACAACCCGGGGCTACACCTTC. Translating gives CSVQTTRGYTF.

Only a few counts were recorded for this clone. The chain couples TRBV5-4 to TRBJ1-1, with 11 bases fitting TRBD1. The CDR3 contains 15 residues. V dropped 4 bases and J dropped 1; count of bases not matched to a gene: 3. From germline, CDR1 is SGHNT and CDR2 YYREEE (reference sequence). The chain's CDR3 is CASSGQGATNTEAFF. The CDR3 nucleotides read TGTGCCAGCAGCGGACAGGGGGCTACGAACACTGAAGCTTTCTTT.

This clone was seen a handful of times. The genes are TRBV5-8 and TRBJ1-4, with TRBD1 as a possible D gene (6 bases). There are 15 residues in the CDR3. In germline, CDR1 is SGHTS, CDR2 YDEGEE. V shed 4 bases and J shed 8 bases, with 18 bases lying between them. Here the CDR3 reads CASSPTGLGGEKLFF. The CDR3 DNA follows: TGTGCCAGCAGCCCAACAGGGCTGGGTGGGGAAAAACTGTTTTTT.

In nucleotides, the CDR3 is TGTGCCAGTAGCATGAGAAGGAACACCGGGGAGCTGTTTTTT. Its protein is CASSMRRNTGELFF. This rearrangement joins TRBV19 to TRBJ2-2; D remains unclear. The CDR3 is 14 amino acids. From germline, CDR1 is LNHDA and CDR2 SQIVND (reference sequence). The V and J ends lost 6 bases and 1 base respectively, with 9 bases between them. Variable domain in full (rest from reference TRBV19 and TRBJ2-2): DGGITQSPKYLFRKEGQNVTLSCEQNLNHDAMYWYRQDPGQGLRLIYYSQIVNDFQKGDIAEGYSVSREKKESFPLTVTSAQKNPTAFYLCASSMRRNTGELFFGEGSRLTVL.

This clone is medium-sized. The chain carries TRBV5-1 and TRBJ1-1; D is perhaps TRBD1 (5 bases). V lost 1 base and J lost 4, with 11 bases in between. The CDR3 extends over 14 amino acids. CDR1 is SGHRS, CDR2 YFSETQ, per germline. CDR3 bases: TGCGCCAGCAGCTTGACGGCAGGGACCACTGAAGCTTTCTTT. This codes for CASSLTAGTTEAFF.

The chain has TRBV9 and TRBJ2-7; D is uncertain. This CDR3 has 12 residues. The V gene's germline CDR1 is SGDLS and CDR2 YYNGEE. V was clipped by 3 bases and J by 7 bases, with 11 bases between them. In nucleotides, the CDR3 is TGTGCCAGCAGCGCCCTCCTGGGGGAGCAGTACTTC. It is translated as CASSALLGEQYF.